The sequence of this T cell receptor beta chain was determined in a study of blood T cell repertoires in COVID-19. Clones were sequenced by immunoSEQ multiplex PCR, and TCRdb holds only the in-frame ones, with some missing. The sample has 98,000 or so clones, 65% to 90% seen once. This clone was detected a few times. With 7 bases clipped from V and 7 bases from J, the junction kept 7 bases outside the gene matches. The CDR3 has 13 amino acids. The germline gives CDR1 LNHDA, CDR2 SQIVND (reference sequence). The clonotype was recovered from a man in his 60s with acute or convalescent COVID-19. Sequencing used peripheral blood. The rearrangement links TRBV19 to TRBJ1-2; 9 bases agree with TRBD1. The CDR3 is CASIRGQGSGYTF. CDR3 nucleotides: TGTGCCAGTATTAGGGGACAGGGAAGTGGCTACACCTTC.